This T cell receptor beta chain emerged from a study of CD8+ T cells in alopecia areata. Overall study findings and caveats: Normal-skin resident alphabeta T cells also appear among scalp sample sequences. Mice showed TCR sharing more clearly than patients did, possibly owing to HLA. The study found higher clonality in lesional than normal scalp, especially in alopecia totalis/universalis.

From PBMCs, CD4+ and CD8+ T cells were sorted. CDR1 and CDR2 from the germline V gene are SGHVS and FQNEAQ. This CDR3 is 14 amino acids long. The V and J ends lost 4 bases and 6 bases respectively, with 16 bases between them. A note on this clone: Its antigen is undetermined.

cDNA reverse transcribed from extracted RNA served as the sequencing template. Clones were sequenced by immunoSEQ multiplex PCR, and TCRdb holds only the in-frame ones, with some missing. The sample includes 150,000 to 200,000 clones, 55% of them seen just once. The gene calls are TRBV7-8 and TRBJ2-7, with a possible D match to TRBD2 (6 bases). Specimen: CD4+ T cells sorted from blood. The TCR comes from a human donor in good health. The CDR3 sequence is CASSSSTSWSEQYF. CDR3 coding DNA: TGTGCCAGCAGCTCCTCGACTAGTTGGTCCGAGCAGTACTTC.